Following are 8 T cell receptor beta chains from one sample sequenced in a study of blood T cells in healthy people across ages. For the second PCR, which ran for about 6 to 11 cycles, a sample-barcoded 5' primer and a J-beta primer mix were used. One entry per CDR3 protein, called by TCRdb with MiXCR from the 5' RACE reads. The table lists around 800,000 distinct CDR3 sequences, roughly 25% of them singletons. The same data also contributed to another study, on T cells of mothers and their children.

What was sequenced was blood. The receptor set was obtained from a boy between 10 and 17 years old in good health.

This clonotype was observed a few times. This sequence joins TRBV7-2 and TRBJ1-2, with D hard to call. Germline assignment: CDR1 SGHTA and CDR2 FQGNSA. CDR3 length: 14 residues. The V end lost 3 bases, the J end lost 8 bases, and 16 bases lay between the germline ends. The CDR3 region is CASSFAATVEGYTF. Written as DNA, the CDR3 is TGTGCCAGCAGCTTTGCGGCCACTGTTGAGGGCTACACCTTC.

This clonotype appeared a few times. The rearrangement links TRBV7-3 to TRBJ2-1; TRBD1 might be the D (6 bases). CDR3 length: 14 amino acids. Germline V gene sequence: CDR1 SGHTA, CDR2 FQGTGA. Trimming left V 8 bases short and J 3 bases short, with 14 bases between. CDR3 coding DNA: TGTGCCAGCGGGCAGCCAGGGGTCTACAATGAGCAGTTCTTC. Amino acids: CASGQPGVYNEQFF.

CDR3 sequence (DNA): TGTGCCAGCAGCCACGAGGGAGGGGTTAAGCAGTACTTC. The encoded protein is CASSHEGGVKQYF. The rearrangement links TRBV3-1 to TRBJ2-7; the match to TRBD2 covers 7 bases. With 3 bases clipped from V and 8 bases from J, the junction kept 7 bases outside the gene matches. Germline loops: CDR1 LGHDT, CDR2 YNNKEL (reference sequence). CDR3 length: 13 amino acids.

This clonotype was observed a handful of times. The CDR3 loop is CASSSGTRNTGELFF. As DNA, the CDR3 is TGTGCCAGCAGCTCCGGGACTCGGAACACCGGGGAGCTGTTTTTT. The chain uses TRBV7-2 and TRBJ2-2, with a possible D match to TRBD2 (6 bases). Deletions cut 4 bases from V and 1 base from J, with 10 bases between. CDR1 SGHTA and CDR2 FQGNSA come from the germline V gene. CDR3 length: 15 amino acids.

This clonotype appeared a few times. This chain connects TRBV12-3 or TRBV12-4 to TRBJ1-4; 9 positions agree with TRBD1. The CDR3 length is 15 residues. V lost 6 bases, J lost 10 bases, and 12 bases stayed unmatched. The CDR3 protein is CASSPTGTGRGKLFF. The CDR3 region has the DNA TGTGCCAGCAGCCCGACCGGGACAGGGCGAGGAAAACTGTTTTTT.

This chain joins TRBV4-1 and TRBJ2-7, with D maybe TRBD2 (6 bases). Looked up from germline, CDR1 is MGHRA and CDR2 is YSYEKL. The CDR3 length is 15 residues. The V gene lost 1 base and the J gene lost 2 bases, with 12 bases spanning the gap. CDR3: CASSQVEGIPYEQYF. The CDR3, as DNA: TGCGCCAGCAGCCAAGTGGAGGGCATTCCCTACGAGCAGTACTTC.

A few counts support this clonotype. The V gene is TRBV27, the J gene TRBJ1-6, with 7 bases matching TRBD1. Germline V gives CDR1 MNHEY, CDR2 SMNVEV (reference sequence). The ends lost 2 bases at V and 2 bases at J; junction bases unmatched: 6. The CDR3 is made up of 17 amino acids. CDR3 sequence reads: CASSLDWDSPYNSPLHF. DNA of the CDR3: TGTGCCAGCAGTTTAGACTGGGACAGCCCCTATAATTCACCCCTCCACTTT.

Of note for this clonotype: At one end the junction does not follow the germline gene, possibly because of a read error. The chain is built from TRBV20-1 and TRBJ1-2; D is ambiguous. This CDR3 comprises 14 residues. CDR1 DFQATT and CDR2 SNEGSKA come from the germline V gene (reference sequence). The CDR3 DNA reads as TGCAGTGCCAGAGTTAGGCTGGCGGGCTATGGCTACACCTTC. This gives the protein CSARVRLAGYGYTF.